The TCR beta chain under discussion was sequenced for a study of cytomegalovirus exposure and HLA in healthy donors. General study points: Associated with cytomegalovirus, according to the listing, were 150 to 200 TCR beta chains.

A word on this clone: The antigen remains unidentified.

Data came from immunoSEQ multiplex PCR; TCRdb stores just in-frame clones and leaves some out. The sample carries 190,000 or so clones, more than 65% recorded once. V lost 0 bases, J lost 2 bases, and 11 bases lay in between. Germline assignment: CDR1 SGHNT and CDR2 YYREEE (reference sequence). CDR3 length: 15 amino acids. The genes are TRBV5-4 and TRBJ1-2; a possible D gene is TRBD1 (5 bases). This clonotype was sampled from a woman aged 18 to 35 in good health and CMV-seropositive. Input material: PBMCs. The CDR3 DNA is TGTGCCAGCAGCTTGGAAGGTACAGGCAACTATGGCTACACCTTC. Translating it yields CASSLEGTGNYGYTF. The complete variable domain, with remaining parts taken from reference TRBV5-4 and TRBJ1-2, reads ETGVTQSPTHLIKTRGQQVTLRCSSQSGHNTVSWYQQALGQGPQFIFQYYREEENGRGNFPPRFSGLQFPNYSSELNVNALELDDSALYLCASSLEGTGNYGYTFGSGTRLTVV.